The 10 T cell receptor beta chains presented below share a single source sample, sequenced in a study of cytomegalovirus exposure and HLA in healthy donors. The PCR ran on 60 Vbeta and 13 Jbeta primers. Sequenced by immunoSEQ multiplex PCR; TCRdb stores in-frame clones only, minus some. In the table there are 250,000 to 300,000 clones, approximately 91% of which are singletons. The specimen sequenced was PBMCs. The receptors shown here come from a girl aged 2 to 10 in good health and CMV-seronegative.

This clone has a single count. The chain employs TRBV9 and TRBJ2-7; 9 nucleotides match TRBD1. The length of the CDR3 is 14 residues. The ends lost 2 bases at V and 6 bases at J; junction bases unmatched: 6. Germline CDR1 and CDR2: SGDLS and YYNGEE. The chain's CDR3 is CASSVDRGTGEQYF. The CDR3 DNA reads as TGTGCCAGCAGCGTCGACAGGGGGACGGGCGAGCAGTACTTC.

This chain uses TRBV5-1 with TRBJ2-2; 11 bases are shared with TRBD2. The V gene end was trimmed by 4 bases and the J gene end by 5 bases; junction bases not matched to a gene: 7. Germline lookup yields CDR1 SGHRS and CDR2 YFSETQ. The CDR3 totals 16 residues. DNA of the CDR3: TGCGCCAGCAGCCTGGCGCTAGCGGGAGGAACCGGGGAGCTGTTTTTT. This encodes CASSLALAGGTGELFF.

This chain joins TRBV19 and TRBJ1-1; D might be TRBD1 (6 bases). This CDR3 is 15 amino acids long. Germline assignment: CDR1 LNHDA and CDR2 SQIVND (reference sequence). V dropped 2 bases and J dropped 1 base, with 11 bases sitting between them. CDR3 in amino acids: CASSITGGPNTEAFF. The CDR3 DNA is TGTGCCAGTAGTATAACGGGGGGCCCGAACACTGAAGCTTTCTTT.

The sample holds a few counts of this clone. This chain's CDR3 is CASSEPGRPTEAFF. CDR3 nucleotides: TGTGCCAGCAGTGAACCGGGTCGTCCCACTGAAGCTTTCTTT. V is TRBV25-1 and J is TRBJ1-1, with unresolved D. V lost 2 bases and J lost 4, with 11 bases in between. The CDR3 is 14 residues long. Per germline, CDR1 MGHDK and CDR2 SYGVNS.

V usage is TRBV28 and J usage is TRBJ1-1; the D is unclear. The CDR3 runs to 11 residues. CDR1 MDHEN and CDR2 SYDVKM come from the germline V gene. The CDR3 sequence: CSAGTNTEAFF. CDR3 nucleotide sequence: TGTTCCGCGGGAACGAACACTGAAGCTTTCTTT. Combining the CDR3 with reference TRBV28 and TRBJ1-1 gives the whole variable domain DVKVTQSSRYLVKRTGEKVFLECVQDMDHENMFWYRQDPGLGLRLIYFSYDVKMKEKGDIPEGYSVSREKKERFSLILESASTNQTSMYLCSAGTNTEAFFGQGTRLTVV.

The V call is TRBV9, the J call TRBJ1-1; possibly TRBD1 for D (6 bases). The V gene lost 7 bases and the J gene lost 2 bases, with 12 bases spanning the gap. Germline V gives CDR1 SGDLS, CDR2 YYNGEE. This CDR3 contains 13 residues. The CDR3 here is CASGPGHNTEAFF. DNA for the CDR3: TGTGCCAGCGGACCGGGACACAACACTGAAGCTTTCTTT.

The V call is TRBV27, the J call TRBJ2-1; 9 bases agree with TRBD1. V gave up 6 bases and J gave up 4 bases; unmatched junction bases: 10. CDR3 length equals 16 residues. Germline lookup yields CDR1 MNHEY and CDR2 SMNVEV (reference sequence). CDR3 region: CASSPADRGIYNEQFF. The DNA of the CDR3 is TGTGCCAGCAGCCCAGCGGACAGGGGTATTTACAATGAGCAGTTCTTC.

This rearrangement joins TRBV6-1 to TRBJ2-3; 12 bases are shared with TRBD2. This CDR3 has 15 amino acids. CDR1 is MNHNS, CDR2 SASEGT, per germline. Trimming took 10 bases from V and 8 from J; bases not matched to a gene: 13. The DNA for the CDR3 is TGTGCCATCGCGCCCCTAGCGGGGGGGTGGGCTACGCAGTATTTT. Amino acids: CAIAPLAGGWATQYF.

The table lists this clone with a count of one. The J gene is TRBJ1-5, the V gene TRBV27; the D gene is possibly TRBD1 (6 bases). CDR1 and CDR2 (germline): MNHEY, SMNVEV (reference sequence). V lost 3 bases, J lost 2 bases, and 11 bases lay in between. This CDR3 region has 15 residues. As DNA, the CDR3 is TGTGCCAGCAGTTTGGGACACCCTGGCAATCAGCCCCAGCATTTT. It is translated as CASSLGHPGNQPQHF.

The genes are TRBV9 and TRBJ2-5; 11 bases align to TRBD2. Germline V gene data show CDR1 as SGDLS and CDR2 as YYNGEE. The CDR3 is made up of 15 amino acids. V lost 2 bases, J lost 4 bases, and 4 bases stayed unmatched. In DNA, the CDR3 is TGTGCCAGCAGCGTTAGCGGGGGGGCCGGAGAGACCCAGTACTTC. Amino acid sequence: CASSVSGGAGETQYF.